This entry lists 2 T cell receptor beta chains sequenced from one sample in a study of blood T cell repertoires in COVID-19. Produced via immunoSEQ multiplex PCR; TCRdb's table is partial and in-frame only. Of some 130,000 clones in the sample, 79% are singletons; the top ten hold 3% to 4.5%. The sequencing input was peripheral blood. All receptors derive from a man in his fifties or sixties with acute or convalescent COVID-19.

The chain employs TRBV20-1 and TRBJ1-1; D unclear. Trimming pared 5 bases from V and 1 base from J, leaving 5 bases between. Germline V gives CDR1 DFQATT, CDR2 SNEGSKA (reference sequence). There are 11 residues in the CDR3. CDR3 residues: CSALKNTEAFF. The CDR3 nucleotides read TGCAGTGCTTTAAAGAACACTGAAGCTTTCTTT.

The CDR3 sequence is CASRMGTGTLGTEAFF. The CDR3 DNA follows: TGTGCCAGCAGAATGGGGACAGGTACCTTGGGCACTGAAGCTTTCTTT. V gene TRBV27 combines with J gene TRBJ1-1; 8 nucleotides match TRBD1. The trim removed 6 bases at V and 4 bases at J, leaving 13 bases unmatched. Germline V CDR1 and CDR2: MNHEY, SMNVEV (reference sequence). This CDR3 contains 16 residues.